This entry describes one TCR beta chain. Its antigen is as yet unknown. TCRB transcripts that were expressed got sequenced, as all of the isolated RNA had been reverse transcribed. Sequenced by immunoSEQ multiplex PCR; TCRdb stores in-frame clones only, minus some. This sample has tens of thousands of clones, with 69% found just once. The data are from a study of beta chain features in type 1 diabetes. V was clipped by 3 bases and J by 2 bases, with 5 bases between them. Germline V gene sequence: CDR1 SGDLS, CDR2 YYNGEE. CDR3 length: 13 amino acids. Findings and limits, study-wide: Type 1 diabetes patients showed a moderate but significant shortening of TCRB CDR3s in all four CD4+ subsets.

The sequenced sample consisted of Tregs from blood. The genes are TRBV9 and TRBJ1-4; unclear D gene. The sequence derives from a man aged 18 to 35 with type 1 diabetes. CDR3 protein: CASSAGTNEKLFF. CDR3 bases: TGTGCCAGCAGCGCCGGGACTAATGAAAAACTGTTTTTT.